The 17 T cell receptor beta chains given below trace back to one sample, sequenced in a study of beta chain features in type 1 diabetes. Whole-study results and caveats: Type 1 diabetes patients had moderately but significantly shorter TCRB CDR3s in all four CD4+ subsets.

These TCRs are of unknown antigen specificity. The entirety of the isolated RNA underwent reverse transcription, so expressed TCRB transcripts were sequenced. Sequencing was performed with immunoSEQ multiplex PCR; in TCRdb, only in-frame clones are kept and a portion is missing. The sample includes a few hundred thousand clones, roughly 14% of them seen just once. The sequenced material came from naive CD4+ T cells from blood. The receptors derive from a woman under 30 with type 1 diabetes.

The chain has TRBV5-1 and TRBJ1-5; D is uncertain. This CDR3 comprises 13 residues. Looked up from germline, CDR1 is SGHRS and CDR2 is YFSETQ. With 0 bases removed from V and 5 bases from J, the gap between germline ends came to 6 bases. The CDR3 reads CASSLDGDQPQHF. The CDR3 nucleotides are TGCGCCAGCAGCTTGGACGGGGATCAGCCCCAGCATTTT.

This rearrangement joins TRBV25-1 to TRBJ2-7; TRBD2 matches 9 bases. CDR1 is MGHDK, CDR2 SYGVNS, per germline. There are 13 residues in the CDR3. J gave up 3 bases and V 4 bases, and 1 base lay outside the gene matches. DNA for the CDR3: TGTGCCAGCAGTGGACTAGCGGACTACGAGCAGTACTTC. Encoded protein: CASSGLADYEQYF.

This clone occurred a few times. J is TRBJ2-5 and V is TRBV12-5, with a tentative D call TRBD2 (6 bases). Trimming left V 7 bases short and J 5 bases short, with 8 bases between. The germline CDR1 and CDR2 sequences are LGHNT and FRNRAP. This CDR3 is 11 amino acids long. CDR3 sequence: CASARGETQYF. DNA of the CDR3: TGTGCTAGTGCCCGGGGGGAGACCCAGTACTTC.

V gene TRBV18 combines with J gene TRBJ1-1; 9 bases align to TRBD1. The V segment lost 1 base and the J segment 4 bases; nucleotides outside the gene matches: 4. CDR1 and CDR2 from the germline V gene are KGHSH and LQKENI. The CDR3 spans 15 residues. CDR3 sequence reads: CASSPRTGEGTEAFF. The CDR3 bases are TGTGCCAGCTCACCACGGACAGGGGAGGGCACTGAAGCTTTCTTT.

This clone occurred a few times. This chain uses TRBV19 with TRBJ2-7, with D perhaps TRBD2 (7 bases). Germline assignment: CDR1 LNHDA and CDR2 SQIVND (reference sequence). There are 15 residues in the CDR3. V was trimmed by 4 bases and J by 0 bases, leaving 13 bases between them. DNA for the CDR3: TGTGCCAGTAGTAAGGGGGGAGGGAGCTCCTACGAGCAGTACGTC. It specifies CASSKGGGSSYEQYV.

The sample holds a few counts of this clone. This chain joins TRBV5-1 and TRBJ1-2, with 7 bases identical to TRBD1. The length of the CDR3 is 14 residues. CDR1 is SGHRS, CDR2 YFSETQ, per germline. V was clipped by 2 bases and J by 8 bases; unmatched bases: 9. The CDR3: CASSFLDRVSGYTF. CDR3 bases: TGCGCCAGCAGCTTCCTAGACAGGGTCTCCGGCTACACCTTC.

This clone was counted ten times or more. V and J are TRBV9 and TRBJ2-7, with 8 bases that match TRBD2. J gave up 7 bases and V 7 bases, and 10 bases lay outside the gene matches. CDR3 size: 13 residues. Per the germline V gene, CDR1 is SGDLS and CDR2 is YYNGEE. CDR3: CASASGRLTEQYF. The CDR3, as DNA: TGTGCCAGCGCTAGCGGGCGCCTTACGGAGCAGTACTTC.

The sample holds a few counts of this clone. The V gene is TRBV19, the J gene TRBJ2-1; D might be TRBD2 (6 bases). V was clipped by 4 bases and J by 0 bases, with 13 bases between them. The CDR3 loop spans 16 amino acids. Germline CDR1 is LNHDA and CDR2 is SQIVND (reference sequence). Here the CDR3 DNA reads TGTGCCAGTAGTAAGCGGGCGGGGCCCTCCTACAATGAGCAGTTCTTC. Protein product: CASSKRAGPSYNEQFF.

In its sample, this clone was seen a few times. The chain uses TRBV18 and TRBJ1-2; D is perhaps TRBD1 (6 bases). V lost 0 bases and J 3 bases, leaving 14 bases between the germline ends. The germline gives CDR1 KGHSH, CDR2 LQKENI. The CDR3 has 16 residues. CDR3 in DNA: TGTGCCAGCTCACCACCGGTGGGGGGGCGAGACTATGGCTACACCTTC. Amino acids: CASSPPVGGRDYGYTF.

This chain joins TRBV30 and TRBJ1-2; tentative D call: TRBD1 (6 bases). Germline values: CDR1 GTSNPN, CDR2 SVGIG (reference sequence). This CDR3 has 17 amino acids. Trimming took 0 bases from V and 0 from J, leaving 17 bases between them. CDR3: CAWSVWEGESANYGYTF. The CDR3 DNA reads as TGTGCCTGGAGTGTCTGGGAGGGGGAAAGCGCTAACTATGGCTACACCTTC.

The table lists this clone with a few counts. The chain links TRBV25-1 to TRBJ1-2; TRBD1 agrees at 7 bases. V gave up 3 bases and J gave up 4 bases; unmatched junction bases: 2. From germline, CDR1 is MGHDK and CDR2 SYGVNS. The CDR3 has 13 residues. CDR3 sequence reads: CASSEGTAYGYTF. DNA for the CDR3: TGTGCCAGCAGTGAGGGGACAGCCTATGGCTACACCTTC.

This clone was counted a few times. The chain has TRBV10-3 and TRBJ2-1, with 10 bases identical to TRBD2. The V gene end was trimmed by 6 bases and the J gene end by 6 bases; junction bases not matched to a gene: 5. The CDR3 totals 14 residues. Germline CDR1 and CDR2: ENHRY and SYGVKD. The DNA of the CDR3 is TGTGCCATCAGAATAGCGGGAGGTTTCAATGAGCAGTTCTTC. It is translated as CAIRIAGGFNEQFF.

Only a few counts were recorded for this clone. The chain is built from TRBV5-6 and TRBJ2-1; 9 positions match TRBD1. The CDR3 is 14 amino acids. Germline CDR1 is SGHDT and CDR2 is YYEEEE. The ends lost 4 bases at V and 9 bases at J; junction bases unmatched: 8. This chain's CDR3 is CASSLGTGTAEQFF. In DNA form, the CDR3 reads TGTGCCAGCAGCCTCGGGACAGGGACCGCTGAGCAGTTCTTC.

The CDR3 spells CASREGGGYGYTF. CDR3 in DNA: TGCGCCAGCAGGGAAGGGGGCGGCTATGGCTACACCTTC. This rearrangement joins TRBV4-1 to TRBJ1-2; 7 nucleotides agree with TRBD1. V shed 6 bases, J shed 4 bases, and the junction held 5 bases outside the gene matches. This CDR3 has 13 amino acids. From germline, CDR1 is MGHRA and CDR2 YSYEKL.

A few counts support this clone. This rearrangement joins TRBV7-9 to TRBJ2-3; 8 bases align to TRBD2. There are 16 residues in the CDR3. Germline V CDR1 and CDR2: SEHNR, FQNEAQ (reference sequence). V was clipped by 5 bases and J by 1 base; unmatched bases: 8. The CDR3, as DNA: TGTGCCAGCAGCGGTAGGACTAGCTCTGGCACAGATACGCAGTATTTT. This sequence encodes CASSGRTSSGTDTQYF. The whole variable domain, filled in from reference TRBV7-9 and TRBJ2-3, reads DTGVSQNPRHKITKRGQNVTFRCDPISEHNRLYWYRQTLGQGPEFLTYFQNEAQLEKSRLLSDRFSAERPKGSFSTLEIQRTEQGDSAMYLCASSGRTSSGTDTQYFGPGTRLTVL.

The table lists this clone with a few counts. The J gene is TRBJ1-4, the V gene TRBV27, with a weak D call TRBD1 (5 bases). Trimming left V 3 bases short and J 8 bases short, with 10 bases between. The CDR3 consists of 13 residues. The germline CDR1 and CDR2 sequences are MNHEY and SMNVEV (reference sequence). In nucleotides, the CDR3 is TGTGCCAGCAGTTTTACAGGTTCCGAAAAACTGTTTTTT. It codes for CASSFTGSEKLFF.

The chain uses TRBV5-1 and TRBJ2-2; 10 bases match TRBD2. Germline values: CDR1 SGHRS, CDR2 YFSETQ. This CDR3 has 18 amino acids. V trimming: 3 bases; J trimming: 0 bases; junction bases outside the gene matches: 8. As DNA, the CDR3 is TGCGCCAGCAGCTCCTCCGGGACTAGCGTTACGAACACCGGGGAGCTGTTTTTT. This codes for CASSSSGTSVTNTGELFF. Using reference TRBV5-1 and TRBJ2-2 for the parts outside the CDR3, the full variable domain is KAGVTQTPRYLIKTRGQQVTLSCSPISGHRSVSWYQQTPGQGLQFLFEYFSETQRNKGNFPGRFSGRQFSNSRSEMNVSTLELGDSALYLCASSSSGTSVTNTGELFFGEGSRLTVL.